What follows are 4 T cell receptor beta chains derived from one specimen sequenced in a study of cytomegalovirus exposure and HLA in healthy donors. The PCR used 60 Vbeta and 13 Jbeta primers. TCRdb keeps only in-frame clones here, not all; method: immunoSEQ multiplex PCR. The table lists fewer than 200,000 clones, roughly 80% of them singletons. The specimen was PBMCs. The receptors stem from a woman between 18 and 29 years old in good health and CMV-seronegative.

The gene calls are TRBV11-2 and TRBJ2-7, with a weak D call TRBD2 (5 bases). Germline V gives CDR1 SGHAT, CDR2 FQNNGV. The V end was cut by 1 base, the J end by 6 bases, with 13 bases between. The CDR3 has 14 amino acids. The CDR3 nucleotides are TGTGCCAGCAGCTTAGCCCGAGGGCCTAGCGAGCAGTACTTC. Translated: CASSLARGPSEQYF.

CDR3 loop: CASSLTRLAGALLSYNEQFF. The CDR3 bases are TGTGCCAGCAGCTTAACCAGACTAGCGGGAGCCCTACTCTCCTACAATGAGCAGTTCTTC. The chain recombines TRBV7-3 with TRBJ2-1, with 12 bases that match TRBD2. CDR1 and CDR2 from the germline V gene are SGHTA and FQGTGA. With V trimmed by 0 bases and J by 0 bases, 9 bases remained unmatched. The CDR3 contains 20 residues. Together with reference TRBV7-3 and TRBJ2-1, the CDR3 gives the full variable domain: GAGVSQTPSNKVTEKGKYVELRCDPISGHTALYWYRQSLGQGPEFLIYFQGTGAADDSGLPNDRFFAVRPEGSVSTLKIQRTERGDSAVYLCASSLTRLAGALLSYNEQFFGPGTRLTVL.

The chain links TRBV7-9 to TRBJ2-5, with D possibly matching TRBD1 (6 bases). The CDR3 extends over 14 amino acids. Germline-derived CDR1 and CDR2 are SEHNR and FQNEAQ (reference sequence). Trimming shortened V by 4 bases and J by 2 bases, and 11 bases separated the two germline ends. The CDR3, as DNA: TGTGCCAGCAGCTCGTCGACAGGACAAGAGACCCAGTACTTC. Translating gives CASSSSTGQETQYF. The variable domain in full, completed from reference TRBV7-9 and TRBJ2-5, reads DTGVSQNPRHKITKRGQNVTFRCDPISEHNRLYWYRQTLGQGPEFLTYFQNEAQLEKSRLLSDRFSAERPKGSFSTLEIQRTEQGDSAMYLCASSSSTGQETQYFGPGTRLLVL.

This rearrangement joins TRBV19 to TRBJ2-7; tentatively, D is TRBD2 (5 bases). The CDR3 consists of 14 residues. V lost 3 bases and J lost 0, with 9 bases in between. Per the germline V gene, CDR1 is LNHDA and CDR2 is SQIVND (reference sequence). CDR3 coding DNA: TGTGCCAGTAGTATTCGGGGTTTCTCCTACGAGCAGTACTTC. Residues: CASSIRGFSYEQYF.